This T cell receptor (beta chain) was captured by sequencing in a study of CD8+CD57+ T cells in acquired aplastic anemia. This clonotype showed up many times. Patients chosen for sequencing had CD8+CD57+ cells that had expanded, as shown by flow cytometry. The template for TCR beta VDJ and CDR3 sequence profiling was genomic DNA. TCRdb called the reads again in MiXCR, with one record for every CDR3 protein. The data show about 120,000 distinct CDR3 sequences, with roughly 55% seen just once and 25% to 30% held by the top ten. Germline loops: CDR1 MNHEY, CDR2 SMNVEV (reference sequence). Deletions cut 2 bases from V and 2 bases from J, with 13 bases between. There are 15 residues in the CDR3.

The rearrangement uses TRBV27 and TRBJ2-7; perhaps D is TRBD1 or TRBD2 (5 bases each). This receptor was obtained from a human donor with aplastic anemia. The sample taken for sequencing was sorted CD4+, CD8+, or CD8+CD57+ T cells (not recorded which) from PBMCs. DNA for the CDR3: TGTGCCAGCAGTTTACGGGACGCATGGACCTACGAGCAGTACTTC. Its protein is CASSLRDAWTYEQYF.